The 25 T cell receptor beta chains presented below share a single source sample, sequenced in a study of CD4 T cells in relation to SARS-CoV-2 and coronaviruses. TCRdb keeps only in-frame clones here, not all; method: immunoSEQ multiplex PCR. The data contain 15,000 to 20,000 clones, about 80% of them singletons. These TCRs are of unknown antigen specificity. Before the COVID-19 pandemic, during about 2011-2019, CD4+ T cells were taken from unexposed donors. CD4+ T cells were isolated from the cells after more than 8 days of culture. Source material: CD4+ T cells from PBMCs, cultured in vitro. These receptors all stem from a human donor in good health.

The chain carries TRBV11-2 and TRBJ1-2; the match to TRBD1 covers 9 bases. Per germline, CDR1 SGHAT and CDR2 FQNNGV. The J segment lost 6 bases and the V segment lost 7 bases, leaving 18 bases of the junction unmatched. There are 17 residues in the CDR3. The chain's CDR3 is CASNPLTGTGRGDGYTF. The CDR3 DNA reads TGTGCCAGCAACCCGTTGACCGGGACAGGGAGGGGAGATGGCTACACCTTC.

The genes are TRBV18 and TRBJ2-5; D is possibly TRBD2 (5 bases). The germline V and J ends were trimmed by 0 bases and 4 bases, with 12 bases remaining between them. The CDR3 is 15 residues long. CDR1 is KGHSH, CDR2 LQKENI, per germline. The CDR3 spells CASSPPVSEAETQYF. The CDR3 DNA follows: TGTGCCAGCTCACCACCCGTGTCGGAGGCAGAGACCCAGTACTTC.

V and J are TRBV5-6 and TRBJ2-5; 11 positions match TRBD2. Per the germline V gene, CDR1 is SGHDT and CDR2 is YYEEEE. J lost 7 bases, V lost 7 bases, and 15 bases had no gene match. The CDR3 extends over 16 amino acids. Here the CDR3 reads CASSTVGTSGLGTQYF. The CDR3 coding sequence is TGTGCCAGCTCGACGGTAGGGACTAGCGGTCTTGGGACCCAGTACTTC.

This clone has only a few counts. The DNA of the CDR3 is TGTGCCAGTAATGACAGGGGGTATGAAAAACTGTTTTTT. This sequence encodes CASNDRGYEKLFF. V is TRBV19 and J is TRBJ1-4, with 9 nucleotides matching TRBD1. J gave up 6 bases and V 7 bases, and 3 bases lay outside the gene matches. The germline V gene has CDR1 LNHDA and CDR2 SQIVND (reference sequence). This CDR3 has 13 residues.

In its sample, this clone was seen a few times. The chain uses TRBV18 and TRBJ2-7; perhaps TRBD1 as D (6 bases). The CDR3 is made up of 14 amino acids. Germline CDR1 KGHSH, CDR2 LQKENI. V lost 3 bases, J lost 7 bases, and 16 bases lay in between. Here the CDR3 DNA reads TGTGCCAGCTCACCGAGCGGACAGAGAGGGGAGCAGTACTTC. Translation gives CASSPSGQRGEQYF.

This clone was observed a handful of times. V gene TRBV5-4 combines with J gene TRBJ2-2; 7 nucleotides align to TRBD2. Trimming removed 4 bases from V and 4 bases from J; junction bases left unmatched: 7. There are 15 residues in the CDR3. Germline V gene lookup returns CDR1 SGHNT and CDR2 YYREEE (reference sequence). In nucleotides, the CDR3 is TGTGCCAGCAGCACCGCGGGGGAGTTCACCGGGGAGCTGTTTTTT. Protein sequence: CASSTAGEFTGELFF.

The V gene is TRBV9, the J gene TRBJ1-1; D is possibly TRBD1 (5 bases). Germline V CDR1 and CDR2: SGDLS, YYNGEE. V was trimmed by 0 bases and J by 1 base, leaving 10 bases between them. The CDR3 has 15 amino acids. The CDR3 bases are TGTGCCAGCAGCGTAGTCAGGGAGGGGAACACTGAAGCTTTCTTT. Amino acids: CASSVVREGNTEAFF.

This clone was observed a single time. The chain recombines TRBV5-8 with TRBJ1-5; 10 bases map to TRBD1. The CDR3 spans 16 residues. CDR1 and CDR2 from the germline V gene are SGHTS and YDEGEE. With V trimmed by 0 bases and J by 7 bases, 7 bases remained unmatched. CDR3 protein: CASSLAGTGVGQPQHF. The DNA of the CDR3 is TGTGCCAGCAGCTTGGCCGGGACAGGGGTAGGACAGCCCCAGCATTTT.

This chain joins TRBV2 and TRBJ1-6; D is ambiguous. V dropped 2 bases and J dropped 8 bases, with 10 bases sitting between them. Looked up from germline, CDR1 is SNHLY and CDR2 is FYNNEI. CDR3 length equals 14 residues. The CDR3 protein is CASSERRADSPLHF. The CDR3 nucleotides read TGTGCCAGCAGTGAAAGGCGGGCAGATTCACCCCTCCACTTT.

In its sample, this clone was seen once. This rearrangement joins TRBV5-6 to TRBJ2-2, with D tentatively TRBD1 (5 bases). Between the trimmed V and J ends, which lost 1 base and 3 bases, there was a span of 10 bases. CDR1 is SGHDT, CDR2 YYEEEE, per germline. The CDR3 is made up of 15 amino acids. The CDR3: CASSLSQGYTGELFF. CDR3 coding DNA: TGTGCCAGCAGCTTGAGTCAGGGCTACACCGGGGAGCTGTTTTTT.

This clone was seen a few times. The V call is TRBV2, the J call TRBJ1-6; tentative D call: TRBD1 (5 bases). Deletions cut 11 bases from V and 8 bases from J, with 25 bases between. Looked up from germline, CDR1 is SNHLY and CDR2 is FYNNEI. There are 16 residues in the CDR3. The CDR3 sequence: CASSSRADSSDSPLHF. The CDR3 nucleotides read TGTGCCTCATCGAGCAGGGCCGACTCGTCTGATTCACCCCTCCACTTT. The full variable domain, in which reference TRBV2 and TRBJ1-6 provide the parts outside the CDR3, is EPEVTQTPSHQVTQMGQEVILRCVPISNHLYFYWYRQILGQKVEFLVSFYNNEISEKSEIFDDQFSVERPDGSNFTLKIRSTKLEDSAMYFCASSSRADSSDSPLHFGNGTRLTVT.

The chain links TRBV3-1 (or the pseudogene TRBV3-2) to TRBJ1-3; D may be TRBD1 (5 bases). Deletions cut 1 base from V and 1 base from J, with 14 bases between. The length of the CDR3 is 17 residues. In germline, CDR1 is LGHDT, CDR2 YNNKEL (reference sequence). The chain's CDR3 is CASSQVRGGRSGNTIYF. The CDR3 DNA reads TGTGCCAGCAGCCAAGTGCGGGGGGGGAGGTCTGGAAACACCATATATTTT.

The CDR3, as DNA: TGCGCCAGCAGCTGGACCGGGGGGCTAAGTTCCTACGAGCAGTACTTC. Its translation is CASSWTGGLSSYEQYF. This chain links TRBV5-1 with TRBJ2-7; tentatively, D is TRBD2 (7 bases). This CDR3 region has 16 residues. V was cut by 3 bases and J by 1 base, with 17 bases left in between. Germline V gene lookup returns CDR1 SGHRS and CDR2 YFSETQ.

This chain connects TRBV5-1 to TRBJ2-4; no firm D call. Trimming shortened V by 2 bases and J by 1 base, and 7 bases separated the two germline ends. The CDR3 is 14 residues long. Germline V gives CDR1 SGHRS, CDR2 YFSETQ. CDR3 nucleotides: TGCGCCAGCAGCTTAACATGGGCCAAAAACATTCAGTACTTC. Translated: CASSLTWAKNIQYF.

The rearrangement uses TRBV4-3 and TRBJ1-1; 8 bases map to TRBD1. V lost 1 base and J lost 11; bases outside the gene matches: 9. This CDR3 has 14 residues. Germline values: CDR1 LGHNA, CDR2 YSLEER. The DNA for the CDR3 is TGCGCCAGCAGCCAAGGGGGCCAGGGGGCGATTGCTTTCTTT. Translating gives CASSQGGQGAIAFF.

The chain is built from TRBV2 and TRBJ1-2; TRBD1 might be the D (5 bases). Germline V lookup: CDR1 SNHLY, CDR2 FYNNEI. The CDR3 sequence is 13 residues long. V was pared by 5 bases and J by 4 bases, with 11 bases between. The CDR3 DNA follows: TGTGCCAGCAGTACAAGGGGCCCCTATGGCTACACCTTC. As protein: CASSTRGPYGYTF. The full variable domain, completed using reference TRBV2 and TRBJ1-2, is EPEVTQTPSHQVTQMGQEVILRCVPISNHLYFYWYRQILGQKVEFLVSFYNNEISEKSEIFDDQFSVERPDGSNFTLKIRSTKLEDSAMYFCASSTRGPYGYTFGSGTRLTVV.

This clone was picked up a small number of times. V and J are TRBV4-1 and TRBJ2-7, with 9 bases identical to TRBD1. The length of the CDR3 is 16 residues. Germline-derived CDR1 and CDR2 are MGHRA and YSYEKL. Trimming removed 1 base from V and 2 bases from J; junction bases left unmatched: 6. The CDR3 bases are TGCGCCAGCAGCCAAGGACCGGGACAGGGAACCTACGAGCAGTACTTC. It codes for CASSQGPGQGTYEQYF.

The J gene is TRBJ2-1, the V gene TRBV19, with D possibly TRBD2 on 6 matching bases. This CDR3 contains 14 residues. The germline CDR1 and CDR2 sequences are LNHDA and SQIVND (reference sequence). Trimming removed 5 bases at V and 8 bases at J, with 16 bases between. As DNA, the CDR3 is TGTGCCAGTAGTCTTTATCGGGAGCGCGATGAGCAGTTCTTC. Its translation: CASSLYRERDEQFF. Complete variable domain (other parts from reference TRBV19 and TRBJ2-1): DGGITQSPKYLFRKEGQNVTLSCEQNLNHDAMYWYRQDPGQGLRLIYYSQIVNDFQKGDIAEGYSVSREKKESFPLTVTSAQKNPTAFYLCASSLYRERDEQFFGPGTRLTVL.

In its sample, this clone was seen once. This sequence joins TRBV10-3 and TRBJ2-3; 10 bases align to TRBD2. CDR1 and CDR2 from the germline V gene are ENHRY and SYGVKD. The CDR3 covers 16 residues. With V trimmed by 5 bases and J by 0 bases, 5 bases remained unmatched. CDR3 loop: CAISKTSGVSTDTQYF. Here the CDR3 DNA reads TGTGCCATCAGTAAAACTAGCGGGGTCAGCACAGATACGCAGTATTTT.

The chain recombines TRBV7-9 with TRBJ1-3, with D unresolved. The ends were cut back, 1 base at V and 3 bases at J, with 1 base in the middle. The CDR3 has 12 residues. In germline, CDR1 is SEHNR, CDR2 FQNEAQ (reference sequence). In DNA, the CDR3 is TGTGCCAGCAGCTTAGATGGAAACACCATATATTTT. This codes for CASSLDGNTIYF.

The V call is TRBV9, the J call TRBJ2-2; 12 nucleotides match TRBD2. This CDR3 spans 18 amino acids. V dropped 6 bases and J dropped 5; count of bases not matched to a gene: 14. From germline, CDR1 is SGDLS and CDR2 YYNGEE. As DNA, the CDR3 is TGTGCCAGCACCCCAGGGGCTAGCGGGGGGGTCGGTACCGGGGAGCTGTTTTTT. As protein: CASTPGASGGVGTGELFF.

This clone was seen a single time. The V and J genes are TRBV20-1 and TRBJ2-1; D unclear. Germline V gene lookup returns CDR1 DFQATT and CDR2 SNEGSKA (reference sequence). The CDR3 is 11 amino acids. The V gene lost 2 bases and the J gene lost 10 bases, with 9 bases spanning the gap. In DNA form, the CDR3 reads TGCAGTGCTAGATTCGGCTCAGAGCAGTTCTTC. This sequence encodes CSARFGSEQFF.

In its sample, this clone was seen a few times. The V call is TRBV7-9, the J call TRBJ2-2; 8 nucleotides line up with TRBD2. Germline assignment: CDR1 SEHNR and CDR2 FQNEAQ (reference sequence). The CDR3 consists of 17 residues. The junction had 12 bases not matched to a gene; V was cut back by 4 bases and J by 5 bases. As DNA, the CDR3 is TGTGCCAGCAGCTCCCCCGGGGGGGCAGGTTTTACCGGGGAGCTGTTTTTT. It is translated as CASSSPGGAGFTGELFF.

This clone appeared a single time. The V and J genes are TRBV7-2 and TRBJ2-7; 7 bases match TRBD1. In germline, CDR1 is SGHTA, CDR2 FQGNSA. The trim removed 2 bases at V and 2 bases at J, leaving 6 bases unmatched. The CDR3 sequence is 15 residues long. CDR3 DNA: TGTGCCAGCAGCTTATTAGGGGGCCCCACCTACGAGCAGTACTTC. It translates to CASSLLGGPTYEQYF.

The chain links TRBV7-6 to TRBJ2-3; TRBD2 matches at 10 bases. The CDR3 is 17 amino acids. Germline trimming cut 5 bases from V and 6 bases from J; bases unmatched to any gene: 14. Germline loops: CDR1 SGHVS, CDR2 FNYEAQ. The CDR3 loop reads CASSRNLLAGPGDTQYF. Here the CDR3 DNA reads TGTGCCAGCAGCCGAAATCTACTAGCGGGACCGGGGGATACGCAGTATTTT.